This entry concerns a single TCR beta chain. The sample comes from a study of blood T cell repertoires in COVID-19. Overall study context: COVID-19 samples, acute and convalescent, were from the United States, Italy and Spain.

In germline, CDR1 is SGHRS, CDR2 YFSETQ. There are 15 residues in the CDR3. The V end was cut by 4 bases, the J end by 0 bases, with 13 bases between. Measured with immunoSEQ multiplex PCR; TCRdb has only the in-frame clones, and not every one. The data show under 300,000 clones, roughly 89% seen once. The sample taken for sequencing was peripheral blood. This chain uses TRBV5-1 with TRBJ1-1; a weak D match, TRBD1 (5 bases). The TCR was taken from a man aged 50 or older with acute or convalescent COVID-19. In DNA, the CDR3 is TGCGCCAGCAGCGGGACGGGGGTTCTGAACACTGAAGCTTTCTTT. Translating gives CASSGTGVLNTEAFF.